The rows below give T cell receptor beta chains drawn from one sample of a study of beta chain features in type 1 diabetes. Only in-frame clones appear in the TCRdb table, and some are missing; sequencing was by immunoSEQ multiplex PCR. The table has fewer than 450,000 clones, roughly 13% seen once; the top ten hold roughly 0.016%. The sequenced sample was naive CD4+ T cells from blood. These receptors all stem from a woman between 18 and 29 years old with type 1 diabetes. CDR3s include the opening cysteine and the closing phenylalanine or tryptophan. A D gene is named only where the DNA matches it firmly. Part of the rows lack a size; the others show once, few, many or a class for expanded clones.

clone_size j_call d_call v_call cdr3_aa cdr3_nt
NA TRBJ1-4 NA TRBV9 CASSVGRRNEKLFF TGTGCCAGCAGCGTCGGACGGAGGAATGAAAAACTGTTTTTT
few TRBJ1-2 TRBD1 TRBV7-8 CASSVDRWGGYTF TGTGCCAGCAGCGTGGACAGGTGGGGTGGCTACACCTTC
NA TRBJ2-6 TRBD1 TRBV5-4 CASSLRGPGANVLTF TGTGCCAGCAGCTTGAGGGGGCCTGGGGCCAACGTCCTGACTTTC
NA TRBJ1-2 TRBD1 TRBV25-1 CASSGGRTGTYGYTF TGTGCCAGCAGTGGGGGTAGGACAGGGACCTATGGCTACACCTTC
few TRBJ1-1 NA TRBV7-2 CASTRQINTEAFF TGTGCCAGCACCCGACAGATAAACACTGAAGCTTTCTTT
NA TRBJ1-5 TRBD1 TRBV19 CASSILQGAVDQPQHF TGTGCCAGTAGTATATTACAGGGGGCAGTCGATCAGCCCCAGCATTTT
NA TRBJ2-1 TRBD2 TRBV6-1 CASSVGAGAPYNEQFF TGTGCCAGCAGTGTAGGGGCGGGAGCACCCTACAATGAGCAGTTCTTC
few TRBJ2-1 NA TRBV27 CASRLGGLDYNEQFF TGTGCCAGCAGGCTTGGCGGACTCGACTACAATGAGCAGTTCTTC
NA TRBJ2-1 TRBD2 TRBV30 CAWSVGTSGRDEQFF TGTGCCTGGAGTGTCGGGACTAGCGGGAGGGATGAGCAGTTCTTC
NA TRBJ2-2 NA TRBV6-5 CASSYLTGELFF TGTGCCAGCAGTTACCTGACCGGGGAGCTGTTTTTT
NA TRBJ2-1 NA TRBV5-1 CASSLPLDIEQFF TGCGCCAGCAGCTTGCCCTTAGACATTGAGCAGTTCTTC
once TRBJ1-1 TRBD1 TRBV28 CASSLTDRPNTEAFF TGTGCCAGCAGTTTAACGGACAGGCCGAACACTGAAGCTTTCTTT
NA TRBJ2-3 NA TRBV18 CASSPTTDTQYF TGTGCCAGCTCCCCTACTACAGATACGCAGTATTTT
NA TRBJ2-4 NA TRBV6-5 CASSFGGQGKNIQYF TGTGCCAGCAGCTTTGGGGGCCAAGGCAAAAACATTCAGTACTTC
few TRBJ2-1 NA TRBV7-2 CASSLLGLRAGNEQFF TGTGCCAGCAGCCTTTTAGGGCTCCGGGCGGGGAATGAGCAGTTCTTC
few TRBJ2-3 NA TRBV2 CASGTLLDTQYF TGTGCCAGCGGGACTCTACTAGATACGCAGTATTTT
few TRBJ2-3 TRBD1 TRBV2 CASTMTGAGDTQYF TGTGCCAGCACTATGACAGGGGCTGGGGATACGCAGTATTTT
few TRBJ1-5 TRBD1 TRBV18 CASSRTGDNQPQHF TGTGCCAGCTCAAGGACAGGGGACAATCAGCCCCAGCATTTT
NA TRBJ1-3 NA TRBV10-3 CAISPTTGLSSGNTIYF TGTGCCATCAGTCCGACCACAGGGTTGAGCTCTGGAAACACCATATATTTT
NA TRBJ2-7 NA TRBV19 CASSSRAPYEQYF TGTGCCAGTAGTAGCAGGGCACCGTACGAGCAGTACTTC
few TRBJ1-2 TRBD1 TRBV18 CASSLGTAYGYTF TGTGCCAGCTCACTCGGGACAGCCTATGGCTACACCTTC
few TRBJ2-2 NA TRBV4-3 CASSRGLDSPWTGELFF TGCGCCAGCAGCCGGGGATTGGACAGTCCTTGGACCGGGGAGCTGTTTTTT
NA TRBJ2-2 NA TRBV30 CAWSLSTGELFF TGTGCCTGGAGTCTGAGTACCGGGGAGCTGTTTTTT
NA TRBJ2-3 NA TRBV5-4 CASSLPALSDTQYF TGTGCCAGCAGCTTGCCTGCCCTCAGTGATACGCAGTATTTT
NA TRBJ2-1 TRBD1 TRBV30 CAWSVRTGFVNEQFF TGTGCCTGGAGTGTACGGACAGGGTTTGTCAATGAGCAGTTCTTC
NA TRBJ2-7 TRBD2 TRBV7-9 CASSSRLAGGSGEQYF TGTGCCAGCAGCTCCCGACTAGCGGGAGGTTCAGGCGAGCAGTACTTC
NA TRBJ2-1 NA TRBV5-1 CASSLRDEQFF TGCGCCAGCAGCTTGCGGGATGAGCAGTTCTTC
NA TRBJ2-3 NA TRBV29-1 CSVGGVTSTDTQYF TGCAGCGTTGGGGGCGTAACTAGCACAGATACGCAGTATTTT
NA TRBJ2-3 NA TRBV12-5 CASGQIADTQYF TGTGCTAGTGGTCAGATAGCGGATACGCAGTATTTT
NA TRBJ1-1 NA TRBV5-6 CASSSYTEAFF TGTGCCAGCAGCTCCTACACTGAAGCTTTCTTT
NA TRBJ2-5 TRBD2 TRBV7-9 CASSSTSGSLETQYF TGTGCCAGCAGCTCGACTAGCGGGAGTTTGGAGACCCAGTACTTC
few TRBJ2-5 NA TRBV7-9 CASSSSSGETQYF TGTGCCAGCAGCTCTTCCTCGGGAGAGACCCAGTACTTC
NA TRBJ2-1 TRBD2 TRBV7-3 CASSLLAGAGNEQFF TGTGCCAGCAGCTTACTAGCGGGAGCGGGCAATGAGCAGTTCTTC
few TRBJ2-1 NA TRBV30 CAWGGRGYTYNEQFF TGTGCCTGGGGGGGCCGGGGATACACCTACAATGAGCAGTTCTTC
few TRBJ2-1 TRBD2 TRBV19 CASSPYRGGLDNEQFF TGTGCCAGTAGTCCGTACCGGGGGGGACTGGACAATGAGCAGTTCTTC
NA TRBJ2-2 TRBD1 TRBV5-1 CASSPGQGLAGELFF TGCGCCAGCAGCCCGGGACAGGGATTGGCCGGGGAGCTGTTTTTT
few TRBJ2-5 TRBD2 TRBV5-6 CASSLEGLAGVHYF TGTGCCAGCAGCTTGGAGGGACTAGCGGGAGTTCACTACTTC
NA TRBJ1-4 NA TRBV7-2 CASSSDAGAEKLFF TGTGCCAGCAGTTCAGACGCGGGGGCGGAAAAACTGTTTTTT
NA TRBJ2-7 TRBD1 TRBV7-9 CASSRDGADRGHEQYF TGTGCCAGCAGCCGCGATGGTGCTGACAGGGGGCACGAGCAGTACTTC
NA TRBJ1-1 NA TRBV5-1 CASSLGYVGKNTEAFF TGCGCCAGCAGCTTGGGTTATGTCGGTAAGAACACTGAAGCTTTCTTT
few TRBJ1-2 TRBD1 TRBV5-4 CASSHDRGVGYTF TGTGCCAGCAGCCACGACAGGGGAGTTGGCTACACCTTC
NA TRBJ1-1 NA TRBV29-1 CSVQGGAMNTEAFF TGCAGCGTCCAAGGGGGGGCTATGAACACTGAAGCTTTCTTT
few TRBJ1-5 TRBD1 TRBV10-3 CAISESMLLGQGNQPQHF TGTGCCATCAGTGAGTCAATGCTTCTGGGACAGGGGAATCAGCCCCAGCATTTT